Below are 8 T cell receptor beta chains sequenced from a single sample in a study of T cell repertoires in cytomegalovirus infection. TCRdb ran MiXCR on the reads and lists one entry per CDR3 protein. Among 300,000 to 400,000 distinct CDR3 sequences listed, 25% to 30% were seen once. The antigens these receptors bind are not known. The material was cultured PBMCs, obtained from culture after CMV antigen stimulation. These TCRs come from a human donor in good health (CMV status not recorded). Some clones in this sample may be carry-over from other donors' samples.

This chain connects TRBV4-1 to TRBJ1-5; 11 bases line up with TRBD1. The V gene end was trimmed by 4 bases and the J gene end by 6 bases; junction bases not matched to a gene: 5. Germline loops: CDR1 MGHRA, CDR2 YSYEKL. The CDR3 has 15 residues. The CDR3 DNA reads as TGCGCCAGCAGCCGGAGGACAGGGGGCGGTCAGCCCCAGCATTTT. It is translated as CASSRRTGGGQPQHF.

The chain recombines TRBV2 with TRBJ1-1, with a weak D call TRBD1 (6 bases). Germline loops: CDR1 SNHLY, CDR2 FYNNEI. The CDR3 length is 17 residues. Between the trimmed V and J ends, which lost 7 bases and 0 bases, there was a span of 21 bases. In nucleotides, the CDR3 is TGTGCCAGCACTCTGGCGGGGTCCGGGACAATGAACACTGAAGCTTTCTTT. This sequence encodes CASTLAGSGTMNTEAFF.

The gene calls are TRBV7-6 and TRBJ1-2, with a tentative D call TRBD1 (6 bases). V was pared by 0 bases and J by 7 bases, with 9 bases between. CDR3 size: 13 residues. The germline CDR1 and CDR2 sequences are SGHVS and FNYEAQ. The CDR3 reads CASSLAPGAGYTF. The CDR3, as DNA: TGTGCCAGCAGCTTAGCCCCAGGGGCTGGCTACACCTTC.

V gene TRBV5-1 combines with J gene TRBJ2-3; D perhaps matches TRBD2 (6 bases). The CDR3 spans 14 residues. Germline V CDR1 and CDR2: SGHRS, YFSETQ. V shed 6 bases and J shed 3 bases, with 14 bases lying between them. As DNA, the CDR3 is TGCGCCAGCAAAGAGGGCGCGGGAACAGATACGCAGTATTTT. As protein: CASKEGAGTDTQYF.

In this sample, this clonotype turned up a few times. The gene calls are TRBV6-2 or TRBV6-3 and TRBJ2-7, with D possibly matching TRBD2 (6 bases). Germline loops: CDR1 MNHEY, CDR2 SVGEGT. V was cut by 6 bases and J by 4 bases, with 19 bases left in between. CDR3 size: 15 residues. CDR3 region: CASRTLRPGDYEQYF. The CDR3 region has the DNA TGTGCCAGCAGGACCTTACGGCCGGGGGATTACGAGCAGTACTTC.

Ten or more counts support this clonotype. The rearrangement uses TRBV7-2 and TRBJ2-5; TRBD1 matches 7 bases. The germline V gene encodes CDR1 SGHTA and CDR2 FQGNSA. J was trimmed by 3 bases and V by 3 bases; bases with no gene match: 1. The CDR3 has 13 residues. CDR3 sequence: CASSFGQEETQYF. In DNA, the CDR3 is TGTGCCAGCAGCTTCGGACAGGAAGAGACCCAGTACTTC.

This rearrangement joins TRBV7-2 to TRBJ2-5; 7 bases are a match to TRBD2. Germline trimming cut 1 base from V and 7 bases from J; bases unmatched to any gene: 9. Germline V lookup: CDR1 SGHTA, CDR2 FQGNSA. The length of the CDR3 is 15 residues. The CDR3 DNA is TGTGCCAGCAGCTTAGACGGGGGACTATCCGGGACCCAGTACTTC. It is translated as CASSLDGGLSGTQYF.

The J gene is TRBJ1-2, the V gene TRBV20-1, with a possible D match to TRBD1 (6 bases). V was shortened by 0 bases and J by 3 bases, with 11 bases between the two germline ends. Germline CDR1 and CDR2: DFQATT and SNEGSKA (reference sequence). CDR3 length: 14 residues. The CDR3 nucleotides read TGCAGTGCTAGAGAGGGGGCGGGTGACTATGGCTACACCTTC. This encodes CSAREGAGDYGYTF.